The subject of this entry is one T cell receptor (beta chain). The data were taken from a study of control samples from healthy donors and cancer patients. Measured with immunoSEQ multiplex PCR; TCRdb has only the in-frame clones, and not every one. The table includes 15,000 to 18,000 clones, about nine tenths detected once. Sequenced: PBMCs. This TCR was recovered from a woman in her 70s with colorectal cancer.

The CDR3 DNA is TGTGCCAGCAGCCCCGACGGGAATCGGTACTCTGGAAACACCATATATTTT. Protein product: CASSPDGNRYSGNTIYF. V and J are TRBV21-1 and TRBJ1-3. TRBV21-1 is labeled a pseudogene. The CDR3 loop spans 17 amino acids.